The entry that follows covers one T cell receptor (beta chain) sequence. The antigen remains undetermined. Participants comprised healthy donors of bone marrow. Trimming shortened V by 1 base and J by 2 bases, and 13 bases separated the two germline ends. Germline lookup yields CDR1 LNHNV and CDR2 YYDKDF (reference sequence). The CDR3 contains 16 residues. PCR primers comprised 60 Vbeta and 13 Jbeta primers. The table came from immunoSEQ multiplex PCR; TCRdb's copy has only in-frame clones and leaves some out. This sample has about 130,000 clones, with about 73% found just once. The sample comes from a study of cytomegalovirus exposure and HLA in healthy donors. Study-wide results and caveats: It was taken for granted in presence/absence analyses that sequencing depth across donors was roughly uniform. In a later analysis, productive TCRs from donors in an Asian-associated ancestry cluster reportedly carried fewer N-insertions than the cohort mean. Across HLA loci, a later analysis found differing TCR association rates, with DRB1 most and HLA-C fewest.

The receptor was isolated from a woman in her 50s in good health and CMV-seropositive. The specimen sequenced was PBMCs. The chain recombines TRBV15 with TRBJ2-3; TRBD1 might be the D (6 bases). The DNA of the CDR3 is TGTGCCACCAGCAGAGGGCTTGGGGGCCTCACAGATACGCAGTATTTT. It is translated as CATSRGLGGLTDTQYF.